The entry below gives a single T cell receptor beta chain sequence along with its context. Its antigen is as yet unknown. The table came from immunoSEQ multiplex PCR; TCRdb's copy has only in-frame clones and leaves some out. The sample lists approximately 10,000 clones; 60% to 85% were seen once. This specimen comes from a study of regulatory dendritic cells for organ transplantation. Study details: LPS was added to dendritic cell cultures on day 6. Broader study findings: Regulatory dendritic cells appeared to expand memory CD8+ clones less than mature ones. Naive CD4+ and CD8+ repertoires were highly diverse; memory CD8+ was most oligoclonal.

The CDR3 sequence is 14 residues long. The V segment lost 4 bases and the J segment 4 bases; nucleotides outside the gene matches: 6. Germline CDR1 is SGHRS and CDR2 is YFSETQ. Allogeneic regulatory or mature dendritic cells were co-cultured for less than six days with CFSE-labeled sorted T cells at 1:10. Naive CD45RA+ and memory CD45RO+ CD4+ or CD8+ T cells were FACS-sorted. This chain links TRBV5-1 with TRBJ1-2; TRBD1 matches 8 bases. Sequenced input: memory CD4+ T cells from blood cultured with regulatory dendritic cells. Subset indicated: CD45RO+ memory T cells. This receptor was taken from a human donor in good health. The CDR3 coding sequence is TGCGCCAGCAGCCCCCGGGGACAGGCCTATGGCTACACCTTC. Protein: CASSPRGQAYGYTF.